This T cell receptor beta chain was obtained from a study of blood T cell repertoires in COVID-19. At the level of the study: Whether acute or convalescent, the COVID-19 samples came from the United States, Italy and Spain.

Using immunoSEQ multiplex PCR, the repertoire was profiled, and TCRdb retains in-frame clones only, with some absent. The repertoire holds 180,000 or so clones, 87% seen once, with roughly 1.5% in the top ten. Germline-derived CDR1 and CDR2 are LNHDA and SQIVND (reference sequence). V lost 4 bases to trimming and J lost 3 bases; unmatched junction nucleotides: 6. The CDR3 extends over 15 amino acids. This receptor was obtained from a woman in her fifties or sixties with acute or convalescent COVID-19. The chain uses TRBV19 and TRBJ1-2; 9 nucleotides line up with TRBD1. Material: peripheral blood. The CDR3, as DNA: TGTGCCAGTAGTAGCTTGGGACAGGGAGACTATGGCTACACCTTC. It translates to CASSSLGQGDYGYTF.